A single sample gave rise to the 10 T cell receptor beta chains below, sequenced in a study of T-cell reconstitution after alpha-beta-depleted transplantation in children. Unique molecular identifiers were built into the TCRbeta library. MiXCR, applied by TCRdb to the PCR reads, yields one record per CDR3 protein. The table lists some 840,000 distinct CDR3 sequences, around 17% of them singletons. The sample in question was PBMCs, mostly from graft donor cells, obtained 360 days after TCRalphabeta/CD19-depleted stem cell transplant. These receptors were taken from a male patient younger than 18 who had a stem cell transplant for acute lymphoblastic leukemia, so the T cells may come from the graft donor.

The sample holds many counts of this clonotype. This chain joins TRBV29-1 and TRBJ1-3, with unresolved D. Germline loops: CDR1 SQVTM, CDR2 ANQGSEA. V dropped 3 bases and J dropped 0 bases, with 9 bases sitting between them. CDR3 length: 14 amino acids. The CDR3 here is CSVDSLLSGNTIYF. In nucleotides, the CDR3 is TGCAGCGTTGATAGTTTGCTCTCTGGAAACACCATATATTTT. Complete variable domain (other parts from reference TRBV29-1 and TRBJ1-3): SAVISQKPSRDICQRGTSLTIQCQVDSQVTMMFWYRQQPGQSLTLIATANQGSEATYESGFVIDKFPISRPNLTFSTLTVSNMSPEDSSIYLCSVDSLLSGNTIYFGEGSWLTVV.

The J gene is TRBJ1-5, the V gene TRBV12-3 or TRBV12-4, with D perhaps matching TRBD1 (5 bases). There are 15 residues in the CDR3. The V end lost 5 bases, the J end lost 6 bases, and 17 bases lay between the germline ends. CDR3 sequence (DNA): TGTGCCAGCAGTGATTCACCCAGGGTTGGTCAGCCCCAGCATTTT. Translating it yields CASSDSPRVGQPQHF.

This chain connects TRBV9 to TRBJ2-1; D is tentatively TRBD1 or TRBD2 (5 bases each). The germline V and J ends were trimmed by 5 bases and 0 bases, with 21 bases remaining between them. Germline V gives CDR1 SGDLS, CDR2 YYNGEE. This CDR3 spans 18 amino acids. The CDR3 coding sequence is TGTGCCAGCAGTGACGGGACGGCTGTAGATGGCTCCTACAATGAGCAGTTCTTC. Amino acids: CASSDGTAVDGSYNEQFF.

This clonotype has just a few counts. The chain employs TRBV4-1 and TRBJ2-1; D may be TRBD1 (5 bases). With 11 bases removed from V and 1 base from J, the gap between germline ends came to 9 bases. This CDR3 region has 12 residues. CDR1 is MGHRA, CDR2 YSYEKL, per germline. The CDR3 loop is CASQASYNEQFF. CDR3 in DNA: TGCGCCTCACAGGCATCCTACAATGAGCAGTTCTTC.

The rearrangement uses TRBV19 and TRBJ2-1; D unclear. The germline V and J ends were trimmed by 2 bases and 10 bases, with 12 bases remaining between them. The CDR3 is 13 amino acids. From germline, CDR1 is LNHDA and CDR2 SQIVND (reference sequence). CDR3 bases: TGTGCCAGTAGTATATTTAGTATGGACGAGCAGTTCTTC. Translation: CASSIFSMDEQFF.

The sample holds many counts of this clonotype. The rearrangement links TRBV12-3 or TRBV12-4 to TRBJ1-1, with 11 nucleotides matching TRBD1. The V and J ends lost 1 base and 8 bases, in that order; junction bases with no gene match: 3. CDR3 length: 14 amino acids. The CDR3: CASSLGTGGSEAFF. The CDR3, as DNA: TGTGCCAGCAGTTTAGGGACAGGGGGCTCAGAAGCTTTCTTT.

This clonotype has a count of ten or more. The rearrangement joins TRBV29-1 to TRBJ1-2; D uncertain. The germline CDR1 and CDR2 sequences are SQVTM and ANQGSEA. The V and J ends lost 5 bases and 4 bases respectively, with 11 bases between them. CDR3 size: 12 residues. The CDR3 nucleotides read TGCAGCGTTAAGCGGATCCCCTATGGCTACACCTTC. The encoded protein is CSVKRIPYGYTF. Together with reference TRBV29-1 and TRBJ1-2, the CDR3 gives the full variable domain: SAVISQKPSRDICQRGTSLTIQCQVDSQVTMMFWYRQQPGQSLTLIATANQGSEATYESGFVIDKFPISRPNLTFSTLTVSNMSPEDSSIYLCSVKRIPYGYTFGSGTRLTVV.

This chain connects TRBV5-1 to TRBJ2-3; D might be TRBD1 (5 bases). Deletions cut 0 bases from V and 6 bases from J, with 11 bases between. Germline CDR1 reads SGHRS; CDR2 reads YFSETQ. CDR3 size: 14 residues. The DNA for the CDR3 is TGCGCCAGCAGCTTGGACAGGCCGGGCGATACGCAGTATTTT. Translated: CASSLDRPGDTQYF. The full variable domain, in which reference TRBV5-1 and TRBJ2-3 provide the parts outside the CDR3, is KAGVTQTPRYLIKTRGQQVTLSCSPISGHRSVSWYQQTPGQGLQFLFEYFSETQRNKGNFPGRFSGRQFSNSRSEMNVSTLELGDSALYLCASSLDRPGDTQYFGPGTRLTVL.

The DNA for the CDR3 is TGCAGTGCTAGGTTGACAGGCCACAACACCGGGGAGCTGTTTTTT. Translating it yields CSARLTGHNTGELFF. The chain carries TRBV20-1 and TRBJ2-2; maybe TRBD1 (6 bases). V lost 3 bases and J 2 bases, leaving 13 bases between the germline ends. This CDR3 is built from 15 residues. Germline CDR1 reads DFQATT; CDR2 reads SNEGSKA (reference sequence).

The chain couples TRBV7-2 to TRBJ2-7; TRBD2 matches at 12 bases. The ends lost 4 bases at V and 1 base at J; junction bases unmatched: 11. The germline CDR1 and CDR2 sequences are SGHTA and FQGNSA. The CDR3 length is 18 residues. CDR3 nucleotides: TGTGCCAGCAGCTCGACTAGCGGGAGTCCTATACCATCCTACGAGCAGTACTTC. This gives the protein CASSSTSGSPIPSYEQYF.